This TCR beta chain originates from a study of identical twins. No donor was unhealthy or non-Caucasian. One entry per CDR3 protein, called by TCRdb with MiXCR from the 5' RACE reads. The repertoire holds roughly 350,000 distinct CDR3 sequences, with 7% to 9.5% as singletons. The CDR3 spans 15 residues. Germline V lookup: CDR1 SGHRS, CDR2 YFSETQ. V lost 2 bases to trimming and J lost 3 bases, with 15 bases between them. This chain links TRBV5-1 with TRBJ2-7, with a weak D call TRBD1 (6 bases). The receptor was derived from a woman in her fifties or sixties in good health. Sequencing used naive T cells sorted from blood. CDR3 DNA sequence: TGCGCCAGCAGCTTCGCAGAAGGGGGTAACTACGAGCAGTACGTC. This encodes CASSFAEGGNYEQYV.